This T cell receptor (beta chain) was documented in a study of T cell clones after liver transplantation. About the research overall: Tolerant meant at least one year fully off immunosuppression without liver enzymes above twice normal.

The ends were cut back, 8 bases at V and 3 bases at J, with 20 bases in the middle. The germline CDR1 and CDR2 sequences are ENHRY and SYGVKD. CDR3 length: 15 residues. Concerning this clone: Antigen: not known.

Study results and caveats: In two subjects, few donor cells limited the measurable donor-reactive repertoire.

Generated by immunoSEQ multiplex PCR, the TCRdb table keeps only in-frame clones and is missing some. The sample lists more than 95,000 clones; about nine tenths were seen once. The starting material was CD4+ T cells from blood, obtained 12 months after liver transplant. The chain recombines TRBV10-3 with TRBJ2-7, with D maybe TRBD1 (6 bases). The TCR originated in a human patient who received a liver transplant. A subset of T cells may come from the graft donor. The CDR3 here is CAIAHSGTLDYEQYF. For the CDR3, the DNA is TGTGCCATCGCCCATTCCGGGACATTAGACTACGAGCAGTACTTC.